The 11 T cell receptor beta chains listed next were all sequenced from one sample in a study of memory CD4+ T cells and cytomegalovirus serostatus. Assay: immunoSEQ multiplex PCR; the TCRdb copy retains only in-frame clones and omits some. The table records some 50,000 clones, approximately 74% of them present only once. The sort gate was single viable CD3+CD4+CD8-CD45RO+ cells for memory CD4+ T cells. Input material: memory CD4+ T cells from blood. These receptors were collected from an adult in good health and CMV-seropositive.

The CDR3 nucleotides are TGTGCCAGCAGCGCCACACAGGGTAGACTGTTTTTT. This translates into CASSATQGRLFF. The J gene is TRBJ1-4, the V gene TRBV7-9; TRBD1 might be the D (6 bases). V was shortened by 5 bases and J by 13 bases, with 14 bases between the two germline ends. CDR3 size: 12 residues. Germline lookup yields CDR1 SEHNR and CDR2 FQNEAQ (reference sequence). The variable domain in full, completed from reference TRBV7-9 and TRBJ1-4, reads DTGVSQNPRHKITKRGQNVTFRCDPISEHNRLYWYRQTLGQGPEFLTYFQNEAQLEKSRLLSDRFSAERPKGSFSTLEIQRTEQGDSAMYLCASSATQGRLFFGSGTQLSVL.

The V and J genes are TRBV6-5 and TRBJ1-1; possibly TRBD1 for D (6 bases). The CDR3 loop spans 15 amino acids. CDR1 MNHEY and CDR2 SVGAGI come from the germline V gene. Trimming cost V 4 bases and J 1 base, with 13 bases left between them. CDR3 coding DNA: TGTGCCAGCAGTTTTTCGACAGGCGGGAACACTGAAGCTTTCTTT. Translating it yields CASSFSTGGNTEAFF.

The chain has TRBV2 and TRBJ1-3; D uncertain. The germline CDR1 and CDR2 sequences are SNHLY and FYNNEI. The CDR3 spans 13 residues. The V and J ends lost 9 bases and 0 bases respectively, with 9 bases between them. This chain's CDR3 is CASSKNSGNTIYF. DNA for the CDR3: TGTGCCAGTTCCAAGAACTCTGGAAACACCATATATTTT.

The V call is TRBV7-2, the J call TRBJ2-5; D is uncertain. Germline loops: CDR1 SGHTA, CDR2 FQGNSA. The CDR3 spans 16 residues. Trimming took off 5 bases at V and 4 bases at J, with 20 bases between the two ends. CDR3 DNA sequence: TGTGCCAGCAGCCTACTTTCCGCCCTCGAGGCAGAGACCCAGTACTTC. Protein product: CASSLLSALEAETQYF.

The V gene is TRBV11-3, the J gene TRBJ2-1; D uncertain. The V gene lost 2 bases and the J gene lost 5 bases, with 4 bases spanning the gap. There are 12 residues in the CDR3. Germline CDR1 reads SGHNT; CDR2 reads YENEEA. The CDR3 DNA sequence: TGTGCCAGCAGCTTACAAAACAATGAGCAGTTCTTC. This translates into CASSLQNNEQFF.

The chain is built from TRBV19 and TRBJ1-6; 11 positions agree with TRBD1. The germline V gene has CDR1 LNHDA and CDR2 SQIVND (reference sequence). With V trimmed by 5 bases and J by 8 bases, 2 bases remained unmatched. This CDR3 comprises 14 residues. The CDR3 protein is CASSGQGAYSPLHF. The CDR3 bases are TGTGCCAGTAGTGGACAGGGGGCTTATTCACCCCTCCACTTT.

V and J are TRBV9 and TRBJ2-7; the D call may be TRBD1 or TRBD2 (5 bases each). This CDR3 comprises 14 residues. Per germline, CDR1 SGDLS and CDR2 YYNGEE. Trimming pared 4 bases from V and 7 bases from J, leaving 18 bases between. The CDR3 protein is CASSQLGTWAEQYF. In nucleotides, the CDR3 is TGTGCCAGCAGCCAATTAGGGACCTGGGCGGAGCAGTACTTC.

By share of the sample, this clone is medium-sized (0.01 to 0.1%). V gene TRBV14 combines with J gene TRBJ2-1; possible D gene TRBD1, 5 bases. From germline, CDR1 is SGHDN and CDR2 FVKESK. V lost 4 bases and J lost 0, with 16 bases in between. This CDR3 spans 17 amino acids. The CDR3 reads CASSPRRGDSSYNEQFF. CDR3 nucleotides: TGTGCCAGCAGCCCTCGGAGAGGCGACAGCTCCTACAATGAGCAGTTCTTC.

This chain uses TRBV29-1 with TRBJ1-2, with no clear D. CDR3 length equals 12 residues. The V and J ends lost 4 bases and 4 bases respectively, with 10 bases between them. Per the germline V gene, CDR1 is SQVTM and CDR2 is ANQGSEA. The CDR3 protein is CSVGSGGYGYTF. The CDR3 DNA follows: TGCAGCGTTGGTTCGGGCGGCTATGGCTACACCTTC. Filled out from reference TRBV29-1 and TRBJ1-2, the complete variable domain reads SAVISQKPSRDICQRGTSLTIQCQVDSQVTMMFWYRQQPGQSLTLIATANQGSEATYESGFVIDKFPISRPNLTFSTLTVSNMSPEDSSIYLCSVGSGGYGYTFGSGTRLTVV.

CDR3 nucleotides: TGTGCCAGCAGCGTACTAGCGGGGGTAAAGACCGGGGAGCTGTTTTTT. Translated, it gives CASSVLAGVKTGELFF. The chain joins TRBV7-9 to TRBJ2-2; the match to TRBD2 covers 11 bases. J gave up 5 bases and V 5 bases, and 7 bases lay outside the gene matches. The CDR3 consists of 16 residues. The germline CDR1 and CDR2 sequences are SEHNR and FQNEAQ (reference sequence). Full variable domain (rest looked up from reference TRBV7-9 and TRBJ2-2): DTGVSQNPRHKITKRGQNVTFRCDPISEHNRLYWYRQTLGQGPEFLTYFQNEAQLEKSRLLSDRFSAERPKGSFSTLEIQRTEQGDSAMYLCASSVLAGVKTGELFFGEGSRLTVL.

This clone was seen just once. The V gene is TRBV10-3, the J gene TRBJ2-1; D is uncertain. Trimming removed 10 bases at V and 8 bases at J, with 9 bases between. CDR1 and CDR2 from the germline V gene are ENHRY and SYGVKD. The CDR3 runs 10 residues. The CDR3 nucleotides are TGTGCCACGTCTCAGGATGAGCAGTTCTTC. Translating gives CATSQDEQFF.